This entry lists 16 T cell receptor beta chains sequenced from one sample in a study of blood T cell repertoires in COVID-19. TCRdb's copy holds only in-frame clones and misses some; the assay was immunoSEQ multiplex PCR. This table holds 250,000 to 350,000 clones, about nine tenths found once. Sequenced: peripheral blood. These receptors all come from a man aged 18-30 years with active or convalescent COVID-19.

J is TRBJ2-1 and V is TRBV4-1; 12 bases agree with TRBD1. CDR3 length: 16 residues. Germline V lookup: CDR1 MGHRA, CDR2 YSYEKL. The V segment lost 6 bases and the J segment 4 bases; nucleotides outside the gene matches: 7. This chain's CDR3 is CASRGTGGVVYNEQFF. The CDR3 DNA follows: TGCGCCAGCAGAGGGACAGGGGGCGTCGTTTACAATGAGCAGTTCTTC.

The CDR3 bases are TGTGCCAGCAGCTTAGCTGGACAGGGAAGGTTTCGCGGCTACACCTTC. Translated: CASSLAGQGRFRGYTF. The V gene is TRBV7-2, the J gene TRBJ1-2; 8 bases are a match to TRBD1. The germline CDR1 and CDR2 sequences are SGHTA and FQGNSA. CDR3 size: 16 residues. J gave up 8 bases and V 0 bases, and 11 bases lay outside the gene matches.

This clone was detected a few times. The CDR3, as DNA: TGTGCCAGCAGAGTGACAGGGGATAGCAATCAGCCCCAGCATTTT. Amino acids: CASRVTGDSNQPQHF. The gene calls are TRBV6-5 and TRBJ1-5; 8 bases line up with TRBD1. V lost 6 bases to trimming and J lost 0 bases; unmatched junction nucleotides: 4. CDR3 length equals 15 residues. The germline gives CDR1 MNHEY, CDR2 SVGAGI.

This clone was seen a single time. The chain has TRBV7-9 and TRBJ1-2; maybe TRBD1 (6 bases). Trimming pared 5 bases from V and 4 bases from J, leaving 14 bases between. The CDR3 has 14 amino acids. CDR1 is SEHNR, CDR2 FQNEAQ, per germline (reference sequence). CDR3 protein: CASSAPGQIYGYTF. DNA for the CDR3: TGTGCCAGCAGCGCGCCTGGACAGATCTATGGCTACACCTTC.

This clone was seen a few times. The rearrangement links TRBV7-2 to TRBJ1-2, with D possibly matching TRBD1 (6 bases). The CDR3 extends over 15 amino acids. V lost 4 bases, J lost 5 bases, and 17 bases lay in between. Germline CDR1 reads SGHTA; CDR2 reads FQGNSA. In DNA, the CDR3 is TGTGCCAGCAGCTGGAACAGGGTCGGTGGGTATGGCTACACCTTC. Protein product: CASSWNRVGGYGYTF.

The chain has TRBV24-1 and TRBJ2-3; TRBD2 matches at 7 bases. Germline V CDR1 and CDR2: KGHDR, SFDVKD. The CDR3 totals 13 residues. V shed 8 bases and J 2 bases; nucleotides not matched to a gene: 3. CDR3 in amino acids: CATKRDDTDTQYF. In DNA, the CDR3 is TGTGCCACCAAGCGGGACGACACAGATACGCAGTATTTT.

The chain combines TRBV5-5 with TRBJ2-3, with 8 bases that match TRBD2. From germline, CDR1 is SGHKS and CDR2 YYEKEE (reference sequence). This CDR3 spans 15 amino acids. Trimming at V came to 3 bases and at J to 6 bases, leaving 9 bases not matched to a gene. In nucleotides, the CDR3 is TGTGCCAGCAGCTGGACTAGCTATGTCGAGGATACGCAGTATTTT. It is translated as CASSWTSYVEDTQYF.

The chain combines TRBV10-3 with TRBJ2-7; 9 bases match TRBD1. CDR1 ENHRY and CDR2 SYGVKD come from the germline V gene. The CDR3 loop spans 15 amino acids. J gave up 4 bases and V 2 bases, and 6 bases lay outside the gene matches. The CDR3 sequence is CAISEPGQGTYEQYF. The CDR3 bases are TGTGCCATCAGTGAGCCTGGACAGGGGACATACGAGCAGTACTTC.

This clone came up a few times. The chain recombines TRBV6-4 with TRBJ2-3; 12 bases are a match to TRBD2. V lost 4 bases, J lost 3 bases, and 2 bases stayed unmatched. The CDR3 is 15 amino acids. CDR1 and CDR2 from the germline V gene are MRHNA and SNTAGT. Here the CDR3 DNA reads TGTGCCAGCAGTGTACTAGCGGGGGGAACAGATACGCAGTATTTT. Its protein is CASSVLAGGTDTQYF.

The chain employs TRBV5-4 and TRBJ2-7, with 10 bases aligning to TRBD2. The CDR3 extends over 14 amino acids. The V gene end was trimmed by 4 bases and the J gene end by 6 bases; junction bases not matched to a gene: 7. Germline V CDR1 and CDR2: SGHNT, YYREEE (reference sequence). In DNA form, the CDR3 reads TGTGCCAGCAGCAGTCTAGCGGGAGCGGGCGAGCAGTACTTC. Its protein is CASSSLAGAGEQYF.

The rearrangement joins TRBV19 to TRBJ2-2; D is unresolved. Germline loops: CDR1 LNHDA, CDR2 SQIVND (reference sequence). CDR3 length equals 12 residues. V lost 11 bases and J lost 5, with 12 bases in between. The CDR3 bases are TGTGCCGGCATCACACCGACCGGGGAGCTGTTTTTT. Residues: CAGITPTGELFF.

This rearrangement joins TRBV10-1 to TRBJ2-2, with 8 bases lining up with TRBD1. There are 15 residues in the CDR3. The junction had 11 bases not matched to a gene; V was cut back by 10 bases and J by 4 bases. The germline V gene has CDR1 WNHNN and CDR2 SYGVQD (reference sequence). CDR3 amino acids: CANQPWTGPTGELFF. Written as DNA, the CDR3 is TGCGCCAACCAACCGTGGACAGGGCCCACCGGGGAGCTGTTTTTT.

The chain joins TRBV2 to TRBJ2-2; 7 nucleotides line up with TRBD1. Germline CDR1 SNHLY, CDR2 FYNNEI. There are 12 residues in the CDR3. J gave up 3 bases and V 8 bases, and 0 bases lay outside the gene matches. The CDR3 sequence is CASGTDTGELFF. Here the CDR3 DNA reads TGTGCCAGCGGGACAGACACCGGGGAGCTGTTTTTT.

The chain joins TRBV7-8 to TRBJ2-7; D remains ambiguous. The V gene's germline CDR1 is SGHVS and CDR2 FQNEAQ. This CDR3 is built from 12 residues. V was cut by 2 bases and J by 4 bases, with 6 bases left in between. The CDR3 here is CASSLYEYEQYF. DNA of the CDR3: TGTGCCAGCAGCTTATACGAGTACGAGCAGTACTTC.

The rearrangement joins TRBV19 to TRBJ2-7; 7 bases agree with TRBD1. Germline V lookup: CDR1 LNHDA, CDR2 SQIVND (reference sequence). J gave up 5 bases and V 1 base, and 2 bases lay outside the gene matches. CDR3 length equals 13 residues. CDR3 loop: CASSIARGNEQYF. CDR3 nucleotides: TGTGCCAGTAGTATAGCCAGGGGGAACGAGCAGTACTTC. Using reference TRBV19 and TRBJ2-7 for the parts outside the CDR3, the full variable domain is DGGITQSPKYLFRKEGQNVTLSCEQNLNHDAMYWYRQDPGQGLRLIYYSQIVNDFQKGDIAEGYSVSREKKESFPLTVTSAQKNPTAFYLCASSIARGNEQYFGPGTRLTVT.

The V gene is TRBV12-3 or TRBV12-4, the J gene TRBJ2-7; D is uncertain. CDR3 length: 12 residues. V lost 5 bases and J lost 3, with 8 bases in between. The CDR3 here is CASSKNYYEQYF. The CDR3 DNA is TGTGCCAGCAGTAAAAACTACTACGAGCAGTACTTC.